This entry lists 6 T cell receptor beta chains sequenced from one sample in a study of cytomegalovirus exposure and HLA in healthy donors. The PCR employed 60 Vbeta primers together with 13 Jbeta primers. Clones were sequenced by immunoSEQ multiplex PCR, and TCRdb holds only the in-frame ones, with some missing. The repertoire shows some 110,000 clones; the top ten hold approximately 6.2%. Specimen: PBMCs. All receptors derive from a man in his forties or fifties in good health and CMV-seropositive.

The chain uses TRBV10-2 and TRBJ2-7, with D possibly matching TRBD2 (5 bases). The CDR3 is 12 residues long. Germline CDR1 is WSHSY and CDR2 is SAAADI. The V and J ends lost 7 bases and 1 base respectively, with 8 bases between them. This chain's CDR3 is CASNRGSYEQYF. CDR3 sequence (DNA): TGCGCCAGCAACCGGGGATCCTACGAGCAGTACTTC.

The DNA for the CDR3 is TGTGCCAGCAGCGTAGTTACGGGAGGGCCGTTCCCAGGGGAGCTGTTTTTT. Translated, it gives CASSVVTGGPFPGELFF. The V call is TRBV9, the J call TRBJ2-2; 8 bases line up with TRBD2. V was pared by 0 bases and J by 8 bases, with 12 bases of the junction left unmatched. Germline CDR1 SGDLS, CDR2 YYNGEE. The length of the CDR3 is 17 residues.

Its frequency marks this clone as medium-sized. The rearrangement links TRBV6-5 to TRBJ1-4; 7 bases are a match to TRBD1. V dropped 2 bases and J dropped 3; count of bases not matched to a gene: 3. CDR1 is MNHEY and CDR2 is SVGAGI in the germline V gene. The CDR3 is made up of 15 amino acids. The CDR3 DNA sequence: TGTGCCAGCAGTTACAGGGACAGCCCTAATGAAAAACTGTTTTTT. Translating gives CASSYRDSPNEKLFF.

The rearrangement links TRBV18 to TRBJ1-1; TRBD1 matches at 7 bases. CDR1 is KGHSH and CDR2 is LQKENI in the germline V gene. V shed 3 bases and J 3 bases; nucleotides not matched to a gene: 1. The CDR3 has 13 amino acids. The CDR3 sequence: CASSPGTDTEAFF. Written as DNA, the CDR3 is TGTGCCAGCTCACCCGGGACAGACACTGAAGCTTTCTTT.

This rearrangement joins TRBV12-5 to TRBJ2-1; the match to TRBD2 covers 8 bases. The V gene end was trimmed by 7 bases and the J gene end by 1 base; junction bases not matched to a gene: 18. The CDR3 contains 19 residues. Germline V CDR1 and CDR2: LGHNT, FRNRAP. Written as DNA, the CDR3 is TGTGCTAGTGCCCAGGGTATGGCGGGAGGAGGTGGTTCCTACAATGAGCAGTTCTTC. Translation gives CASAQGMAGGGGSYNEQFF. Full variable domain (remainder filled in from reference TRBV12-5 and TRBJ2-1): DARVTQTPRHKVTEMGQEVTMRCQPILGHNTVFWYRQTMMQGLELLAYFRNRAPLDDSGMPKDRFSAEMPDATLATLKIQPSEPRDSAVYFCASAQGMAGGGGSYNEQFFGPGTRLTVL.

The chain is built from TRBV7-6 and TRBJ1-5, with a possible D match to TRBD1 (6 bases). The V gene lost 2 bases and the J gene lost 0 bases, with 11 bases spanning the gap. The CDR3 covers 16 residues. Germline V gene lookup returns CDR1 SGHVS and CDR2 FNYEAQ. The CDR3 is CASSLRPGVSNQPQHF. CDR3 coding DNA: TGTGCCAGCAGCTTACGCCCAGGGGTTAGCAATCAGCCCCAGCATTTT.